The rows below give T cell receptor beta chains drawn from one sample of a study of radiation and T cells in renal cell carcinoma. Libraries were prepared by immunoSEQ multiplex PCR; TCRdb keeps only in-frame clonotypes and omits some of them. The table lists about 90,000 clones, around four fifths of them singletons. Specimen: blood, collected from a patient whose treatment included radiotherapy and nephrectomy. The receptors stem from a man aged 50 to 59 with renal cell carcinoma. Each CDR3 is given with its conserved first and last residue. The D gene is left open where the match is weak. Clone sizes are given selectively: once, few, many, or a class where the clone is expanded.

j_gene: TRBJ1-1
d_gene: -
v_gene: TRBV5-1
abundance: -
CDR3aa: CASSLALQGGSEAFF
CDR3nt: TGCGCCAGCAGCTTGGCCTTGCAGGGAGGGTCTGAAGCTTTCTTT

j_gene: TRBJ2-5
d_gene: -
v_gene: TRBV5-1
abundance: -
CDR3aa: CASSLEGSGGTQYF
CDR3nt: TGCGCCAGCAGCTTGGAAGGTAGCGGAGGGACCCAGTACTTC

j_gene: TRBJ2-2
d_gene: -
v_gene: TRBV10-3
abundance: -
CDR3aa: CAISDLGGTGELFF
CDR3nt: TGTGCCATCAGTGACTTAGGGGGCACCGGGGAGCTGTTTTTT

j_gene: TRBJ1-1
d_gene: -
v_gene: TRBV7-3
abundance: -
CDR3aa: CASSLRGRETEAFF
CDR3nt: TGTGCCAGCAGCTTAAGGGGTCGTGAAACTGAAGCTTTCTTT

j_gene: TRBJ1-5
d_gene: -
v_gene: TRBV5-1
abundance: -
CDR3aa: CASSEADNQPQHF
CDR3nt: TGCGCCAGCAGCGAAGCTGATAATCAGCCCCAGCATTTT

j_gene: TRBJ2-3
d_gene: TRBD2
v_gene: TRBV5-1
abundance: -
CDR3aa: CASSLSGTSGPSTDTQYF
CDR3nt: TGCGCCAGCAGCTTGTCCGGGACTAGCGGTCCTAGCACAGATACGCAGTATTTT

j_gene: TRBJ1-1
d_gene: -
v_gene: TRBV18
abundance: -
CDR3aa: CASSPPGGGNTEAFF
CDR3nt: TGTGCCAGCTCACCACCGGGGGGTGGGAACACTGAAGCTTTCTTT

j_gene: TRBJ1-6
d_gene: -
v_gene: TRBV6-5
abundance: -
CDR3aa: CASSLEEGSPLHF
CDR3nt: TGTGCCAGCAGTCTAGAGGAAGGTTCACCCCTCCACTTT

j_gene: TRBJ2-6
d_gene: -
v_gene: TRBV18
abundance: once
CDR3aa: CASSRTGNGANVLTF
CDR3nt: TGTGCCAGCTCACGAACAGGGAATGGGGCCAACGTCCTGACTTTC

j_gene: TRBJ2-7
d_gene: TRBD1
v_gene: TRBV27
abundance: -
CDR3aa: CASSFGTETYEQYF
CDR3nt: TGTGCCAGCAGTTTTGGGACAGAGACCTACGAGCAGTACTTC

j_gene: TRBJ2-4
d_gene: TRBD2
v_gene: TRBV10-3
abundance: -
CDR3aa: CAIRRTSGEAKNIQYF
CDR3nt: TGTGCCATCAGGAGGACTAGCGGGGAGGCCAAAAACATTCAGTACTTC

j_gene: TRBJ1-5
d_gene: TRBD1
v_gene: TRBV19
abundance: once
CDR3aa: CASSLQGSNQPQHF
CDR3nt: TGTGCCAGTAGTTTACAGGGGTCCAATCAGCCCCAGCATTTT

j_gene: TRBJ2-7
d_gene: TRBD1
v_gene: TRBV27
abundance: -
CDR3aa: CASSLGTGSYEQYF
CDR3nt: TGTGCCAGCAGTTTGGGGACAGGTAGCTACGAGCAGTACTTC

j_gene: TRBJ2-2
d_gene: TRBD2
v_gene: TRBV7-8
abundance: once
CDR3aa: CASSPRTSGGAYTGELFF
CDR3nt: TGTGCCAGCAGCCCAAGGACTAGCGGGGGGGCTTACACCGGGGAGCTGTTTTTT